This T cell receptor beta chain originates from a study of Graves' ophthalmopathy and Graves' hyperthyroidism. The authors amplified TCR beta CDR3 regions from RNA transcripts. The first round was an RT-PCR with HTBI primers, and the second round was a multiplex PCR. TCRdb reprocessed the multiplex PCR reads with MiXCR, giving one entry per CDR3 protein. This sample yields 560,000 or so distinct CDR3 sequences, of which approximately 37% are seen a single time; about 4.1% belongs to the top ten. Study results and limitations: The model's ophthalmopathy progression predictions had approximately 65% sensitivity and just under 75% specificity.

The diagnostic workup employed clinical symptoms, serum thyroxine, TRAb, thyroid ultrasound and orbital computed tomography. In regard to this clonotype: As yet, its antigen is unknown. A much larger clone is a single base away; this may be a read error.

The CDR3 is 14 residues long. V was trimmed by 8 bases and J by 4 bases, leaving 20 bases between them. The germline V gene encodes CDR1 DFQATT and CDR2 SNEGSKA (reference sequence). The origin of this receptor is an adult man with Graves' hyperthyroidism. The J gene is TRBJ1-1, the V gene TRBV20-1, with D tentatively TRBD1 (6 bases). Sequencing was done on a sample of peripheral blood or thyroid tissue (not recorded which). The CDR3 here is CSSERQARRTEAFF. CDR3 sequence (DNA): TGCAGTTCAGAAAGACAGGCTAGGCGCACTGAAGCTTTCTTT.